This T cell receptor (beta chain) was sequenced in a study of Graves' ophthalmopathy and Graves' hyperthyroidism. RNA transcripts were the source from which TCR beta CDR3 regions were amplified. Second-round multiplex PCR came after first-round RT-PCR with HTBI primers. MiXCR was run by TCRdb on the multiplex PCR reads, yielding one entry per CDR3 protein. Of about 550,000 distinct CDR3 sequences in the sample, 39% were seen once. J was trimmed by 6 bases and V by 2 bases; bases with no gene match: 1. Germline CDR1 reads SEHNR; CDR2 reads FQNEAQ (reference sequence). The CDR3 is made up of 13 amino acids. Orbital computed tomography, together with clinical symptoms, serum thyroxine, TRAb and thyroid ultrasound, was used for diagnosis.

The chain couples TRBV7-9 to TRBJ2-7; 10 bases are shared with TRBD2. The sample was peripheral blood or thyroid tissue (not recorded which). The origin of this receptor is an adult man with Graves' hyperthyroidism. The CDR3 protein is CASSLLAGVEQYF. In nucleotides, the CDR3 is TGTGCCAGCAGCTTACTAGCGGGAGTCGAGCAGTACTTC. Using reference TRBV7-9 and TRBJ2-7 for the parts outside the CDR3, the full variable domain is DTGVSQNPRHKITKRGQNVTFRCDPISEHNRLYWYRQTLGQGPEFLTYFQNEAQLEKSRLLSDRFSAERPKGSFSTLEIQRTEQGDSAMYLCASSLLAGVEQYFGPGTRLTVT.